What follows are 16 T cell receptor beta chains derived from one specimen sequenced in a study of cytomegalovirus exposure and HLA in healthy donors. A multiplex PCR was run with 60 Vbeta primers and 13 Jbeta primers. The repertoire was sequenced with immunoSEQ multiplex PCR; TCRdb's copy has only in-frame clones and lacks some. This table holds about 130,000 clones, 78% found once. The source material was PBMCs. The receptors here all came from a young man in good health and CMV-seropositive.

This rearrangement joins TRBV5-4 to TRBJ2-1, with 13 bases that match TRBD2. V was pared by 7 bases and J by 9 bases, with 4 bases of the junction left unmatched. The CDR3 runs 13 residues. Germline CDR1 SGHNT, CDR2 YYREEE (reference sequence). CDR3 sequence: CASQLAGGIEQFF. As DNA, the CDR3 is TGTGCCAGCCAACTAGCGGGAGGGATTGAGCAGTTCTTC.

The V gene is TRBV29-1, the J gene TRBJ2-2, with 10 bases matching TRBD1. The trim removed 2 bases at V and 8 bases at J, leaving 11 bases unmatched. The germline V gene has CDR1 SQVTM and CDR2 ANQGSEA. CDR3 length: 16 amino acids. The CDR3 DNA is TGCAGCGTTGAAAATCCGAGGACAGGGGGTCGTGGGGAGCTGTTTTTT. It is translated as CSVENPRTGGRGELFF.

The J gene is TRBJ1-1, the V gene TRBV12-5; 8 bases line up with TRBD1. The V gene's germline CDR1 is LGHNT and CDR2 FRNRAP. After removal of 4 bases from V and 4 bases from J, the junction contained 5 bases not matched to a gene. This CDR3 is built from 14 residues. In nucleotides, the CDR3 is TGTGCTAGTGGTTCGAGACAGGGGTTCACTGAAGCTTTCTTT. Amino acids: CASGSRQGFTEAFF.

The chain joins TRBV27 to TRBJ2-7, with TRBD2 matching over 8 bases. V shed 7 bases, J shed 0 bases, and the junction held 8 bases outside the gene matches. This CDR3 comprises 15 residues. Germline CDR1 MNHEY, CDR2 SMNVEV (reference sequence). This CDR3 is CASKKSGGPSYEQYF. Here the CDR3 DNA reads TGTGCCAGCAAAAAGAGCGGGGGCCCCTCCTACGAGCAGTACTTC.

The CDR3 bases are TGTGCCAGCAGCATAGGGGGACTAGCGGCCTACAATGAGCAGTTCTTC. This gives the protein CASSIGGLAAYNEQFF. V and J are TRBV5-4 and TRBJ2-1; 11 bases align to TRBD2. This CDR3 comprises 16 residues. The J segment lost 2 bases and the V segment lost 4 bases, leaving 5 bases of the junction unmatched. The germline V gene encodes CDR1 SGHNT and CDR2 YYREEE (reference sequence).

The chain employs TRBV7-9 and TRBJ2-2, with 7 bases lining up with TRBD1. Germline loops: CDR1 SEHNR, CDR2 FQNEAQ (reference sequence). V shed 10 bases and J 3 bases; nucleotides not matched to a gene: 5. This CDR3 has 13 residues. The CDR3 reads CANDRDHTGELFF. CDR3 DNA: TGTGCCAACGACAGGGACCACACCGGGGAGCTGTTTTTT.

The genes are TRBV29-1 and TRBJ2-1, with 7 nucleotides matching TRBD1. This CDR3 spans 13 amino acids. Germline V gives CDR1 SQVTM, CDR2 ANQGSEA. Trimming cost V 4 bases and J 6 bases; bases outside gene matches: 6. The CDR3 DNA reads as TGCAGCGTTGGACAGGGTTGGGGCAATGAGCAGTTCTTC. Translation: CSVGQGWGNEQFF.

The V and J genes are TRBV4-3 and TRBJ2-2, with 11 nucleotides matching TRBD2. Germline-derived CDR1 and CDR2 are LGHNA and YSLEER. V shed 0 bases, J shed 1 base, and the junction held 10 bases outside the gene matches. The CDR3 runs 20 residues. The CDR3 DNA sequence: TGCGCCAGCAGCCAAGATCGGTTACTAGCGGGAGACTTGAACACCGGGGAGCTGTTTTTT. Amino acids: CASSQDRLLAGDLNTGELFF.

The rearrangement links TRBV28 to TRBJ2-7, with 10 bases fitting TRBD1. J was trimmed by 3 bases and V by 6 bases; bases with no gene match: 8. This CDR3 contains 15 residues. Germline V gene lookup returns CDR1 MDHEN and CDR2 SYDVKM. The CDR3 bases are TGTGCCAGCAGGCGGACAGGGGGTAAGAGCTACGAGCAGTACTTC. Translation gives CASRRTGGKSYEQYF.

The chain recombines TRBV15 with TRBJ2-1; TRBD2 agrees at 8 bases. CDR3 length: 16 amino acids. V lost 3 bases and J lost 9; bases outside the gene matches: 13. From germline, CDR1 is LNHNV and CDR2 YYDKDF (reference sequence). Written as DNA, the CDR3 is TGTGCCACCAGCAGCCCGGGACTAGGGACAATCAGTGAGCAGTTCTTC. Translated, it gives CATSSPGLGTISEQFF.

This clone occurred once. The chain recombines TRBV5-8 with TRBJ2-3; 12 positions agree with TRBD2. The length of the CDR3 is 15 residues. Germline lookup yields CDR1 SGHTS and CDR2 YDEGEE. V lost 4 bases to trimming and J lost 5 bases; unmatched junction nucleotides: 5. The CDR3 loop reads CASSLGTSGQDTQYF. The CDR3 nucleotides are TGTGCCAGCAGCCTAGGGACTAGCGGGCAAGATACGCAGTATTTT.

In its sample, this clone was seen a few times. This chain links TRBV28 with TRBJ2-7; 7 nucleotides line up with TRBD1. Germline V CDR1 and CDR2: MDHEN, SYDVKM. Trimming took 6 bases from V and 0 from J; bases not matched to a gene: 20. The CDR3 extends over 19 amino acids. The chain's CDR3 is CASSPSTGDLKTGSYEQYF. CDR3 nucleotides: TGTGCCAGCAGCCCAAGCACAGGGGACCTTAAAACCGGCTCCTACGAGCAGTACTTC.

The gene calls are TRBV7-8 and TRBJ1-1; D is uncertain. Germline V gene lookup returns CDR1 SGHVS and CDR2 FQNEAQ. This CDR3 comprises 15 residues. The V and J ends lost 5 bases and 0 bases respectively, with 13 bases between them. This chain's CDR3 is CASSATRAMNTEAFF. For the CDR3, the DNA is TGTGCCAGCAGCGCGACAAGAGCTATGAACACTGAAGCTTTCTTT. The full variable domain, its missing parts supplied by reference TRBV7-8 and TRBJ1-1, is GAGVSQSPRYKVAKRGQDVALRCDPISGHVSLFWYQQALGQGPEFLTYFQNEAQLDKSGLPSDRFFAERPEGSVSTLKIQRTQQEDSAVYLCASSATRAMNTEAFFGQGTRLTVV.

V is TRBV6-1 and J is TRBJ2-7; the match to TRBD2 covers 11 bases. The CDR3 sequence is 15 residues long. The V gene's germline CDR1 is MNHNS and CDR2 SASEGT. The trim removed 1 base at V and 5 bases at J, leaving 4 bases unmatched. The CDR3: CASSEETSGSNEQYF. The CDR3 nucleotides read TGTGCCAGCAGTGAAGAAACTAGCGGGAGTAACGAGCAGTACTTC.

As to this clone: Germline is not matched at one junction end, which may reflect a read error. This chain uses TRBV5-4 with TRBJ1-2, with TRBD1 identical over 7 bases. Germline-derived CDR1 and CDR2 are SGHNT and YYREEE (reference sequence). The CDR3 runs 13 residues. CDR3: CASNLEGGAGYTF. As DNA, the CDR3 is TGTGCCAGCAACTTGGAAGGGGGCGCGGGCTACACCTTC. Filled out from reference TRBV5-4 and TRBJ1-2, the complete variable domain reads ETGVTQSPTHLIKTRGQQVTLRCSSQSGHNTVSWYQQALGQGPQFIFQYYREEENGRGNFPPRFSGLQFPNYSSELNVNALELDDSALYLCASNLEGGAGYTFGSGTRLTVV.

This chain links TRBV27 with TRBJ2-7; 8 positions match TRBD1. Germline V gene lookup returns CDR1 MNHEY and CDR2 SMNVEV (reference sequence). Losses at the gene ends were 3 bases for V and 0 bases for J; bases not matched to a gene: 28. The CDR3 sequence is 23 residues long. The CDR3 DNA sequence: TGTGCCAGCAGTTTCTCTTTCGATTGGGACCCGACAGGGGAAAACAAGCCCTCCTACGAGCAGTACTTC. Residues: CASSFSFDWDPTGENKPSYEQYF.